The 29 T cell receptor beta chains given below trace back to one sample, sequenced in a study of OX40 agonist ivuxolimab in advanced cancers. The data were produced by immunoSEQ multiplex PCR, yet TCRdb's version contains in-frame clones alone and is incomplete. This sample has 45,000 to 65,000 clones; 80% to 90% occur once, and the top ten carry roughly 0.69%. The sequences come from CD4+ or CD8+ T cells sorted from blood, collected in a trial of the OX40 agonist ivuxolimab. The receptors were gathered from an adult with an advanced solid tumor such as melanoma, head and neck, liver or kidney cancer.

The J gene is TRBJ2-1, the V gene TRBV2, with D unresolved. V lost 4 bases and J lost 1, with 8 bases in between. The length of the CDR3 is 14 residues. Per the germline V gene, CDR1 is SNHLY and CDR2 is FYNNEI. The CDR3 protein is CASSAPRSYNEQFF. The DNA for the CDR3 is TGTGCCAGCAGTGCCCCCAGGTCCTACAATGAGCAGTTCTTC.

The V call is TRBV9, the J call TRBJ1-3; weak D call: TRBD1 (5 bases). The V gene's germline CDR1 is SGDLS and CDR2 YYNGEE. The CDR3 spans 14 residues. Trimming removed 3 bases at V and 0 bases at J, with 7 bases between. The CDR3 DNA sequence: TGTGCCAGCAGCGCCGGGACCTCTGGAAACACCATATATTTT. The encoded protein is CASSAGTSGNTIYF.

This chain connects TRBV7-8 to TRBJ2-4, with D perhaps TRBD1 (6 bases). V was cut by 2 bases and J by 6 bases, with 11 bases left in between. The CDR3 extends over 14 amino acids. Germline loops: CDR1 SGHVS, CDR2 FQNEAQ. CDR3 sequence (DNA): TGTGCCAGCAGCTTAAGCACAGGGACAAACATTCAGTACTTC. Protein product: CASSLSTGTNIQYF.

The chain links TRBV5-1 to TRBJ2-5; tentative D call: TRBD2 (6 bases). From germline, CDR1 is SGHRS and CDR2 YFSETQ. The CDR3 sequence is 16 residues long. Trimming removed 0 bases at V and 1 base at J, with 13 bases between. The CDR3 is CASSLGAAGFQETQYF. In nucleotides, the CDR3 is TGCGCCAGCAGCTTGGGGGCGGCGGGATTCCAAGAGACCCAGTACTTC.

The V gene is TRBV18, the J gene TRBJ1-5; D ambiguous. The CDR3 length is 15 residues. With 6 bases removed from V and 3 bases from J, the gap between germline ends came to 15 bases. The germline gives CDR1 KGHSH, CDR2 LQKENI. CDR3 sequence (DNA): TGTGCCAGCTCTCTCCGGGCCACCGTCAATCAGCCCCAGCATTTT. It is translated as CASSLRATVNQPQHF.

The rearrangement uses TRBV6-1 and TRBJ2-2; D gene unclear. Trimming cost V 7 bases and J 0 bases, with 9 bases left between them. Germline loops: CDR1 MNHNS, CDR2 SASEGT. CDR3 size: 14 residues. CDR3 in DNA: TGTGCCAGCAACGCGCAGTCGAACACCGGGGAGCTGTTTTTT. Translated: CASNAQSNTGELFF.

The chain couples TRBV15 to TRBJ1-6; a weak D match, TRBD1 (5 bases). The CDR3 runs 16 residues. The germline gives CDR1 LNHNV, CDR2 YYDKDF (reference sequence). The germline V and J ends were trimmed by 1 base and 9 bases, with 16 bases remaining between them. This CDR3 is CATSRGRRDLGSPLHF. The CDR3 nucleotides are TGTGCCACCAGCAGAGGTCGAAGGGACTTAGGTTCACCCCTCCACTTT.

V is TRBV7-2 and J is TRBJ2-7; TRBD1 matches 8 bases. The ends lost 4 bases at V and 2 bases at J; junction bases unmatched: 4. Germline CDR1 and CDR2: SGHTA and FQGNSA. CDR3 length equals 14 residues. The CDR3 region is CASSSGQGPYEQYF. The CDR3 nucleotides read TGTGCCAGCAGCTCAGGACAGGGCCCCTACGAGCAGTACTTC.

V usage is TRBV29-1 and J usage is TRBJ2-5; 7 bases agree with TRBD2. Germline CDR1 is SQVTM and CDR2 is ANQGSEA. The CDR3 is made up of 12 amino acids. J gave up 5 bases and V 4 bases, and 4 bases lay outside the gene matches. DNA of the CDR3: TGCAGCGTTGGGGGGGGAAGGGAGACCCAGTACTTC. This translates into CSVGGGRETQYF.

This chain connects TRBV19 to TRBJ1-3; the D gene is possibly TRBD1 (6 bases). The CDR3 contains 14 residues. Per the germline V gene, CDR1 is LNHDA and CDR2 is SQIVND (reference sequence). Trimming removed 5 bases at V and 0 bases at J, with 8 bases between. The CDR3 is CASSGGGSGNTIYF. CDR3 bases: TGTGCCAGTAGTGGAGGGGGCTCTGGAAACACCATATATTTT.

The chain uses TRBV7-9 and TRBJ2-2, with TRBD1 as a possible D gene (6 bases). V lost 2 bases, J lost 6 bases, and 16 bases lay in between. In germline, CDR1 is SEHNR, CDR2 FQNEAQ (reference sequence). The CDR3 sequence is 16 residues long. The CDR3 region is CASSLIGGPGAGELFF. In nucleotides, the CDR3 is TGTGCCAGCAGCTTAATTGGGGGCCCAGGGGCCGGGGAGCTGTTTTTT.

The J gene is TRBJ2-2, the V gene TRBV10-3; 9 nucleotides line up with TRBD1. The CDR3 contains 15 residues. V lost 6 bases to trimming and J lost 1 base; unmatched junction nucleotides: 3. Germline V lookup: CDR1 ENHRY, CDR2 SYGVKD. The CDR3 DNA is TGTGCCATCAGAGGGGACAGGGAGAACACCGGGGAGCTGTTTTTT. It specifies CAIRGDRENTGELFF.

The gene calls are TRBV5-6 and TRBJ1-1, with unresolved D. Trimming pared 0 bases from V and 3 bases from J, leaving 18 bases between. There are 17 residues in the CDR3. Germline V CDR1 and CDR2: SGHDT, YYEEEE. The CDR3 reads CASSLVTGWNRDTEAFF. The CDR3 DNA is TGTGCCAGCAGCTTGGTAACGGGCTGGAACCGGGACACTGAAGCTTTCTTT. The full variable domain, rest sourced from reference TRBV5-6 and TRBJ1-1, is DAGVTQSPTHLIKTRGQQVTLRCSPKSGHDTVSWYQQALGQGPQFIFQYYEEEERQRGNFPDRFSGHQFPNYSSELNVNALLLGDSALYLCASSLVTGWNRDTEAFFGQGTRLTVV.

The chain links TRBV19 to TRBJ2-7; D is undetermined. The V gene lost 5 bases and the J gene lost 3 bases, with 14 bases spanning the gap. Germline V CDR1 and CDR2: LNHDA, SQIVND (reference sequence). CDR3 length equals 14 residues. The CDR3 reads CASSRQAENYEQYF. In DNA form, the CDR3 reads TGTGCCAGTAGTCGGCAGGCGGAGAACTACGAGCAGTACTTC.

J is TRBJ2-2 and V is TRBV18; TRBD2 matches 12 bases. The CDR3 totals 15 residues. V shed 5 bases and J 5 bases; nucleotides not matched to a gene: 3. The germline V gene has CDR1 KGHSH and CDR2 LQKENI. CDR3 in amino acids: CASSSTSGSTGELFF. CDR3 nucleotides: TGTGCCAGCTCATCGACTAGCGGGAGTACCGGGGAGCTGTTTTTT.

The chain joins TRBV28 to TRBJ1-2; D possibly corresponds to TRBD1 (6 bases). V shed 6 bases and J shed 5 bases, with 16 bases lying between them. Germline-derived CDR1 and CDR2 are MDHEN and SYDVKM. CDR3 size: 14 residues. CDR3 nucleotide sequence: TGTGCCAGCAGCCTCCTCTTGACAGGTTATGGCTACACCTTC. It codes for CASSLLLTGYGYTF.

This sequence joins TRBV28 and TRBJ1-1; no definite D call. Germline V gene sequence: CDR1 MDHEN, CDR2 SYDVKM. The ends were cut back, 2 bases at V and 10 bases at J, with 11 bases in the middle. CDR3 length equals 12 residues. As DNA, the CDR3 is TGTGCCAGCAGTTTAATACTGGAGAGAGCTTTCTTT. Protein: CASSLILERAFF.

This chain uses TRBV5-4 with TRBJ1-1, with a tentative D call TRBD1 (6 bases). From germline, CDR1 is SGHNT and CDR2 YYREEE (reference sequence). Trimming left V 2 bases short and J 6 bases short, with 8 bases between. This CDR3 comprises 12 residues. Here the CDR3 DNA reads TGTGCCAGCAGCTTCCAGGGGTCTGAAGCTTTCTTT. It translates to CASSFQGSEAFF.

This chain uses TRBV7-9 with TRBJ1-1, with D perhaps matching TRBD1 (5 bases). The CDR3 loop spans 13 amino acids. Germline CDR1 SEHNR, CDR2 FQNEAQ (reference sequence). V lost 5 bases to trimming and J lost 2 bases, with 9 bases between them. The CDR3 region is CASSLGTNTEAFF. The CDR3 DNA reads as TGTGCCAGCAGCCTAGGGACTAACACTGAAGCTTTCTTT. The entire variable domain, with the rest obtained from reference TRBV7-9 and TRBJ1-1, is as follows: DTGVSQNPRHKITKRGQNVTFRCDPISEHNRLYWYRQTLGQGPEFLTYFQNEAQLEKSRLLSDRFSAERPKGSFSTLEIQRTEQGDSAMYLCASSLGTNTEAFFGQGTRLTVV.

V gene TRBV14 combines with J gene TRBJ1-2; D ambiguous. From germline, CDR1 is SGHDN and CDR2 FVKESK. The germline V and J ends were trimmed by 0 bases and 8 bases, with 10 bases remaining between them. The CDR3 has 13 residues. CDR3 amino acids: CASSQEEHQGYTF. For the CDR3, the DNA is TGTGCCAGCAGCCAAGAGGAACACCAAGGCTACACCTTC.

The chain has TRBV5-6 and TRBJ2-7; either TRBD1 or TRBD2 may fit D (6 bases each). Germline values: CDR1 SGHDT, CDR2 YYEEEE. V lost 4 bases, J lost 7 bases, and 18 bases lay in between. CDR3 length: 14 residues. CDR3 amino acids: CASSHPIGGREQYF. As DNA, the CDR3 is TGTGCCAGCAGCCACCCCATAGGGGGGAGAGAGCAGTACTTC.

In DNA, the CDR3 is TGTGCCAGCAGCTTGTGGTCAGGGGGCCAAGAGACCCAGTACTTC. This sequence encodes CASSLWSGGQETQYF. The chain uses TRBV5-5 and TRBJ2-5, with TRBD1 matching over 7 bases. V shed 1 base and J 1 base; nucleotides not matched to a gene: 4. This CDR3 contains 15 residues. Per the germline V gene, CDR1 is SGHKS and CDR2 is YYEKEE (reference sequence).

The CDR3 DNA follows: TGTGCCAGCAGCTCCTATTCCGGGAACACAGATACGCAGTATTTT. It translates to CASSSYSGNTDTQYF. The chain joins TRBV5-5 to TRBJ2-3; D is perhaps TRBD2 (5 bases). CDR1 SGHKS and CDR2 YYEKEE come from the germline V gene (reference sequence). The CDR3 sequence is 15 residues long. V was trimmed by 3 bases and J by 2 bases, leaving 13 bases between them.

The chain uses TRBV7-8 and TRBJ2-2; 7 bases agree with TRBD2. Trimming cost V 5 bases and J 0 bases; bases outside gene matches: 3. The CDR3 is 15 amino acids. CDR1 and CDR2 from the germline V gene are SGHVS and FQNEAQ. Written as DNA, the CDR3 is TGTGCCAGCAGCAGAGCGGGAACGAACACCGGGGAGCTGTTTTTT. Amino acids: CASSRAGTNTGELFF.

The V call is TRBV5-4, the J call TRBJ1-2, with 9 bases identical to TRBD1. There are 14 residues in the CDR3. Looked up from germline, CDR1 is SGHNT and CDR2 is YYREEE (reference sequence). Trimming removed 4 bases from V and 5 bases from J; junction bases left unmatched: 6. The CDR3 coding sequence is TGTGCCAGCAGCCGAGGGGACAGGGCTTATGGCTACACCTTC. Translating it yields CASSRGDRAYGYTF.

Here the CDR3 DNA reads TGCAGCGTTGAAGGGACATTCAGGACTGAAGCTTTCTTT. Amino acids: CSVEGTFRTEAFF. The V call is TRBV29-1, the J call TRBJ1-1; tentative D call: TRBD1 (5 bases). V gave up 1 base and J gave up 5 bases, with 11 bases separating them. The CDR3 is 13 amino acids. Germline CDR1 reads SQVTM; CDR2 reads ANQGSEA.

The genes are TRBV27 and TRBJ2-3, with 7 bases that match TRBD2. This CDR3 contains 14 residues. CDR1 is MNHEY and CDR2 is SMNVEV in the germline V gene (reference sequence). V lost 8 bases and J lost 2; bases outside the gene matches: 7. In DNA form, the CDR3 reads TGTGCCAGCCGCCGGGACTACTTCACAGATACGCAGTATTTT. As protein: CASRRDYFTDTQYF.

The chain uses TRBV28 and TRBJ2-7; maybe TRBD2 (5 bases). Trimming shortened V by 1 base and J by 5 bases, and 9 bases separated the two germline ends. The CDR3 length is 13 residues. Germline values: CDR1 MDHEN, CDR2 SYDVKM. The CDR3: CASSLSRRNEQYF. In DNA, the CDR3 is TGTGCCAGCAGTTTATCTCGGAGGAACGAGCAGTACTTC.

The rearrangement links TRBV5-1 to TRBJ2-1, with 8 bases matching TRBD1. CDR1 is SGHRS and CDR2 is YFSETQ in the germline V gene. The V segment lost 1 base and the J segment 4 bases; nucleotides outside the gene matches: 7. The CDR3 contains 16 residues. The CDR3 is CASSLLDRGVYNEQFF. CDR3 nucleotides: TGCGCCAGCAGCTTGCTCGACAGGGGAGTATACAATGAGCAGTTCTTC.